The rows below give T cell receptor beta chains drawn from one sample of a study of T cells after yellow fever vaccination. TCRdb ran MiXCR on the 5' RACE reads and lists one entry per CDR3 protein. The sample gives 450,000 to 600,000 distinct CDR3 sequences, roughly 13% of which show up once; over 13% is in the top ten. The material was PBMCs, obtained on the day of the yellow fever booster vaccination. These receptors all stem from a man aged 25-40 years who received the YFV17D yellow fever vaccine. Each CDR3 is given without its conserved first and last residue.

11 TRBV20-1 SASRGVGETQY
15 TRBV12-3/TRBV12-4 ASSLARRWASAHEQF
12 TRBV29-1 SAGRGGLYNEQF
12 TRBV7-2 ASSRPGFGETQY
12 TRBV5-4 ASSVAAAPQTQY
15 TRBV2 ASSDGAGQAINGELF
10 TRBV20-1 SAKGVGETQY
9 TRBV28 ASSRTETQY
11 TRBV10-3 AISEEYYNEQF
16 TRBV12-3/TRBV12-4 ASSSLGTSGRRGNIQY
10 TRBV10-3 AIGRPPNEQF
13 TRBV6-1 ASTSTGGIQIEQY
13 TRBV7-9 ASRETGGLAYEQY
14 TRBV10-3 AIRDRQGKGFEEQF
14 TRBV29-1 SVDGLAGKEPYEQY
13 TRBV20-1 SATLAGGPGDTQY
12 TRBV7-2 ASSFIGGWETQY